The 9 T cell receptor beta chains below all came from one sample that was sequenced in a study of cytomegalovirus exposure and HLA in healthy donors. The primer mix had 60 Vbeta and 13 Jbeta primers. Assay used: immunoSEQ multiplex PCR; TCRdb lists only in-frame clones, some missing. The data hold 150,000 to 200,000 clones, with roughly 79% observed a single time. The sample taken for sequencing was PBMCs. The receptors derive from a man aged 40-49 years in good health and CMV-seropositive.

V usage is TRBV15 and J usage is TRBJ2-2, with 8 bases fitting TRBD2. The CDR3 has 16 residues. Germline CDR1 LNHNV, CDR2 YYDKDF (reference sequence). The trim removed 1 base at V and 1 base at J, leaving 2 bases unmatched. This CDR3 reads CATSRGLAGNTGELFF. The CDR3 DNA is TGTGCCACCAGCAGAGGTCTAGCGGGGAACACCGGGGAGCTGTTTTTT. The full variable domain, rest sourced from reference TRBV15 and TRBJ2-2, is DAMVIQNPRYQVTQFGKPVTLSCSQTLNHNVMYWYQQKSSQAPKLLFHYYDKDFNNEADTPDNFQSRRPNTSFCFLDIRSPGLGDTAMYLCATSRGLAGNTGELFFGEGSRLTVL.

The J gene is TRBJ2-5, the V gene TRBV6-5; 9 nucleotides line up with TRBD1. The J segment lost 5 bases and the V segment lost 5 bases, leaving 6 bases of the junction unmatched. There are 14 residues in the CDR3. Germline CDR1 is MNHEY and CDR2 is SVGAGI. The CDR3 is CASSAGQGMETQYF. The DNA of the CDR3 is TGTGCCAGCAGTGCGGGACAGGGTATGGAGACCCAGTACTTC.

The CDR3 is CASRAGHISYEQYF. The CDR3 bases are TGTGCCAGCCGAGCGGGACACATTTCCTACGAGCAGTACTTC. The rearrangement joins TRBV27 to TRBJ2-7; possible D gene TRBD2, 7 bases. The length of the CDR3 is 14 residues. The V gene lost 8 bases and the J gene lost 1 base, with 15 bases spanning the gap. Germline-derived CDR1 and CDR2 are MNHEY and SMNVEV (reference sequence).

This chain uses TRBV11-2 with TRBJ2-7, with TRBD2 matching over 10 bases. The CDR3 contains 18 residues. Germline CDR1 is SGHAT and CDR2 is FQNNGV. Unmatched junction bases numbered 11, after V lost 0 bases and J lost 3 bases. DNA of the CDR3: TGTGCCAGCAGCTTAGACGTTAGCGGGAGGACGGTTGTCTACGAGCAGTACTTC. Protein: CASSLDVSGRTVVYEQYF.

The genes are TRBV25-1 and TRBJ1-4; D is unclear. There are 12 residues in the CDR3. Deletions cut 7 bases from V and 9 bases from J, with 12 bases between. Germline V gene sequence: CDR1 MGHDK, CDR2 SYGVNS. Here the CDR3 reads CASTLSGKKLFF. Here the CDR3 DNA reads TGTGCCAGCACCCTATCGGGGAAAAAACTGTTTTTT.

V is TRBV19 and J is TRBJ2-7, with a weak D call TRBD2 (6 bases). Germline V CDR1 and CDR2: LNHDA, SQIVND (reference sequence). CDR3 length equals 14 residues. The V gene lost 4 bases and the J gene lost 4 bases, with 14 bases spanning the gap. The chain's CDR3 is CASSTARERYEQYF. CDR3 coding DNA: TGTGCCAGTAGTACCGCCCGGGAGCGGTACGAGCAGTACTTC.

The chain couples TRBV6-6 to TRBJ1-5; 8 bases map to TRBD1. V gave up 7 bases and J gave up 0 bases; unmatched junction bases: 5. Germline CDR1 MNHNY, CDR2 SVGAGI (reference sequence). This CDR3 is 15 amino acids long. CDR3 in DNA: TGTGCCAGCACAAGGGACAGGCCTAGCAATCAGCCCCAGCATTTT. As protein: CASTRDRPSNQPQHF.

The chain is built from TRBV11-2 and TRBJ2-5, with 8 bases that match TRBD1. Trimming removed 5 bases from V and 4 bases from J; junction bases left unmatched: 9. This CDR3 region has 15 residues. Per germline, CDR1 SGHAT and CDR2 FQNNGV. As DNA, the CDR3 is TGTGCCAGCAGCACTAACAGGGGGACGGGAGAGACCCAGTACTTC. This gives the protein CASSTNRGTGETQYF.

V gene TRBV6-5 combines with J gene TRBJ1-5, with a weak D call TRBD1 (6 bases). The CDR3 is 13 residues long. Germline V gene lookup returns CDR1 MNHEY and CDR2 SVGAGI. V lost 2 bases to trimming and J lost 9 bases, with 11 bases between them. The CDR3 protein is CASSYRGGRPQHF. CDR3 coding DNA: TGTGCCAGCAGTTACAGGGGGGGACGGCCCCAGCATTTT.